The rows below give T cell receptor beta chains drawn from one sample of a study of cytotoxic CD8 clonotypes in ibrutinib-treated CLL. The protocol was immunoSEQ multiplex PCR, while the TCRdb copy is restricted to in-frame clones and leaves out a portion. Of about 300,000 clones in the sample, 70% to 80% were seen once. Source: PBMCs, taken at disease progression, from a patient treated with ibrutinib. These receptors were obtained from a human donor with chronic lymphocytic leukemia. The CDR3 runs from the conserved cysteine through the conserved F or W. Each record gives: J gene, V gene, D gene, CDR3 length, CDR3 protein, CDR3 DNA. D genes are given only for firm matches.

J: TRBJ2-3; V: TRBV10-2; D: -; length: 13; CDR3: CASRRDWADTQYF; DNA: TGCGCCAGCAGACGGGACTGGGCAGATACGCAGTATTTT
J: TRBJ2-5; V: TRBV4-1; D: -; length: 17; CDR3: CASSQDKVRGYQETQYF; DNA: TGCGCCAGCAGCCAAGATAAGGTCCGAGGGTACCAAGAGACCCAGTACTTC
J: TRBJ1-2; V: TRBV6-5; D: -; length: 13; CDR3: CASRNSGHYGYTF; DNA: TGTGCCAGCAGAAACTCCGGGCACTATGGCTACACCTTC
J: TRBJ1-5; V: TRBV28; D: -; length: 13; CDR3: CASNRRTNQPQHF; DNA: TGTGCCAGTAATCGACGGACCAATCAGCCCCAGCATTTT
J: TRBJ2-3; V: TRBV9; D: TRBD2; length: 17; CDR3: CASSVGSGSRGTDTQYF; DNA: TGTGCCAGCAGCGTAGGTAGCGGGAGTCGGGGCACAGATACGCAGTATTTT
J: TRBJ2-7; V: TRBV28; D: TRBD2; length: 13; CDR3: CASRGASGYEQYF; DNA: TGTGCCAGCAGGGGGGCTAGCGGGTACGAGCAGTACTTC
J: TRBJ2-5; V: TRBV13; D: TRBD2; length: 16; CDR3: CASSLRLAGTQETQYF; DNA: TGTGCCAGCAGCCTCCGGCTAGCGGGAACTCAAGAGACCCAGTACTTC
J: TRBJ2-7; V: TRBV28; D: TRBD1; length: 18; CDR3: CASSVKVKTDRLTYEQYF; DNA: TGTGCCAGCAGTGTAAAAGTGAAAACGGACAGGTTAACCTACGAGCAGTACTTC
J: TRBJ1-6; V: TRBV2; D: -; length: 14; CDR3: CASTARGESSPLHF; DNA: TGTGCCAGCACAGCGAGGGGAGAGAGTTCACCCCTCCACTTT
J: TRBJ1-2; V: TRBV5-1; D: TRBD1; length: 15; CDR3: CASSATGTGTYGYTF; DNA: TGCGCCAGCAGCGCCACCGGGACAGGGACCTATGGCTACACCTTC
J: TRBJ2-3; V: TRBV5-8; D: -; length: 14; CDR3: CASSLTSGTDTQYF; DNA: TGTGCCAGCAGCTTAACGAGCGGCACAGATACGCAGTATTTT
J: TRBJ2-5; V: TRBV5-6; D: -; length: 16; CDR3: CASSTPWTGATETQYF; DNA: TGTGCCAGCAGCACCCCCTGGACGGGTGCTACGGAGACCCAGTACTTC
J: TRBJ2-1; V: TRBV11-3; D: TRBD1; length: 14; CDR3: CASSLGQGGNEQFF; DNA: TGTGCCAGCAGCTTGGGACAGGGGGGCAATGAGCAGTTCTTC
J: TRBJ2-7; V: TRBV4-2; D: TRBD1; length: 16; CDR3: CASSQVEGQGAREQYF; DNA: TGTGCCAGCAGCCAGGTTGAGGGTCAGGGGGCGCGCGAGCAGTACTTC
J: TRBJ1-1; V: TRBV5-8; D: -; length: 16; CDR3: CASSVGQSDMNTEAFF; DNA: TGTGCCAGCAGCGTCGGACAGAGCGATATGAACACTGAAGCTTTCTTT
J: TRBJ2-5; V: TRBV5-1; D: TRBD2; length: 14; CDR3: CASSQLAGEETQYF; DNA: TGCGCCAGCAGCCAACTAGCGGGGGAGGAGACCCAGTACTTC
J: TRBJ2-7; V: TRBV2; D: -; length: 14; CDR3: CASNGGTDSYEQYF; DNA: TGTGCCAGCAACGGGGGGACAGACTCCTACGAGCAGTACTTC
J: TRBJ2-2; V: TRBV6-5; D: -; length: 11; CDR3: CASSWSGELFF; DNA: TGTGCCAGCAGTTGGAGCGGGGAGCTGTTTTTT